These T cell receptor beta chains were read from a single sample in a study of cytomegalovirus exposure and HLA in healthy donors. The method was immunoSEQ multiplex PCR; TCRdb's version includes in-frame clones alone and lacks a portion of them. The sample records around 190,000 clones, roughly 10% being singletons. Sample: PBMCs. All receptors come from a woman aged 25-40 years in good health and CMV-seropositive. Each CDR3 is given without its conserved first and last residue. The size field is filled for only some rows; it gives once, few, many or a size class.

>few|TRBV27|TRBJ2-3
ASSPPTGRSADTQY
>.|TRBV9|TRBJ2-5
ASSVGAGEGETQY
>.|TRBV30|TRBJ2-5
AFLGLAGGQETQY
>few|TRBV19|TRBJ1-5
ATTTGDQPQH
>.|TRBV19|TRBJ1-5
ASSITANQPQH
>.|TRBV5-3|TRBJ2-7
ARSLVKGAGTSGGVQQY
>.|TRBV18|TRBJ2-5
ASSPSAGVEETQY
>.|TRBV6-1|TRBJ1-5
ASSGDRGRPQH
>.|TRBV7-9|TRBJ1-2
ASSSLGHNQGYT
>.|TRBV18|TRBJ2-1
ASSPRRSSGTNEQF
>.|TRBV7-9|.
ASSLPWTGENEQY
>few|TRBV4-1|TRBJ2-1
ASSQFISGGHSYNEQF
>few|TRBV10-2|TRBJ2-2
ASRRRGNTGELF
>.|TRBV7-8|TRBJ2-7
ASSFVGREQY
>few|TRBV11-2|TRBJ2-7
ASSPAHGRGIYEQY
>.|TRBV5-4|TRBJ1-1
ASSLTGNTEAF
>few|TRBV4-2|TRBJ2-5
ASSQDQETQY